Described below is a single T cell receptor (beta chain) sequence and its context. These data originate in a study of T cell changes during pregnancy in multiple sclerosis. The germline V gene has CDR1 LNHDA and CDR2 SQIVND (reference sequence). The germline V and J ends were trimmed by 1 base and 1 base, with 13 bases remaining between them. The CDR3 length is 16 residues. The protocol was immunoSEQ multiplex PCR, while the TCRdb copy is restricted to in-frame clones and leaves out a portion. The sample has about 50,000 clones, about 94% seen once. This chain uses TRBV19 with TRBJ1-2; D remains unclear. This material consisted of CD4+ T cells from peripheral blood mononuclear cells, taken after pregnancy. The sequence derives from a female donor with multiple sclerosis, enrolled in a pregnancy study. The CDR3 sequence is CASSIGSGHNNYGYTF. In DNA, the CDR3 is TGTGCCAGTAGTATAGGCTCAGGCCACAATAACTATGGCTACACCTTC. The variable domain in full, completed from reference TRBV19 and TRBJ1-2, reads DGGITQSPKYLFRKEGQNVTLSCEQNLNHDAMYWYRQDPGQGLRLIYYSQIVNDFQKGDIAEGYSVSREKKESFPLTVTSAQKNPTAFYLCASSIGSGHNNYGYTFGSGTRLTVV.